Below are 6 T cell receptor beta chains sequenced from a single sample in a study of T cells in Graves' hyperthyroidism and ophthalmopathy (dated by TCRdb to between 2019 and 2020). The library was built by means of multiplex PCR. The listed sequencing device is Illumina HiSeq 2000. TCR beta CDR3 regions were amplified from RNA transcripts. The TCR CDR3 was subjected to a first round of RT-PCR using the HTBI primer set and the Qiagen OneStep RT-PCR kit. The public reads were quality trimmed at Q25 with fastp and then assembled into clones with MiXCR by TCRdb, keeping productive beta chains. Rows are unified per CDR3 protein, each entry keeping the most common DNA and genes. The sample yields hundreds of thousands of distinct CDR3 sequences; roughly 15% were counted once. Of the sample, around 9.6% is held by the ten largest clones. Specimen: blood. These receptors originate from a young woman with Graves' hyperthyroidism.

This clonotype was seen only a few times. The junction differs from germline at one of its ends, possibly a read error. The rearrangement joins TRBV20-1 to TRBJ2-7; TRBD2 agrees at 7 bases. The CDR3 loop spans 15 amino acids. Germline assignment: CDR1 DFQATT and CDR2 SNEGSKA (reference sequence). CDR3 sequence: CGARAIAGSSYEQYF. DNA of the CDR3: TGCGGTGCTAGAGCGATAGCGGGTAGCTCCTACGAGCAGTACTTC.

This clonotype has ten or more counts. The chain has TRBV7-9 and TRBJ2-1, with 8 bases fitting TRBD2. The germline V gene encodes CDR1 SEHNR and CDR2 FQNEAQ (reference sequence). The CDR3 consists of 14 residues. V gave up 8 bases and J gave up 7 bases; unmatched junction bases: 10. Here the CDR3 reads CASEQRELWNEQFF. The CDR3 DNA follows: TGTGCCAGCGAGCAGCGGGAGTTATGGAATGAGCAGTTCTTC.

The CDR3 DNA is TGTGCCAGCAGCCCGACTGACGCGAACACCGGGGAGCTGTTTTTT. This sequence encodes CASSPTDANTGELFF. The J gene is TRBJ2-2, the V gene TRBV7-8, with D unclear. V lost 5 bases and J lost 0, with 10 bases in between. CDR1 and CDR2 (germline): SGHVS, FQNEAQ. This CDR3 region has 15 residues.

Notes on this clonotype: A much bigger clone sits one base away, suggesting this may be a read error. The chain links TRBV28 to TRBJ2-1; D is unclear. From germline, CDR1 is MDHEN and CDR2 SYDVKM. Trimming pared 3 bases from V and 0 bases from J, leaving 9 bases between. CDR3 length: 15 residues. Here the CDR3 DNA reads TGTGCCAGCAGTTTGAGGCCGAGCTCCTACAATGAGCAGTTCTTC. Translated: CASSLRPSSYNEQFF.

This clonotype appeared many times. The rearrangement links TRBV28 to TRBJ2-1, with TRBD2 matching over 9 bases. Germline loops: CDR1 MDHEN, CDR2 SYDVKM. J gave up 2 bases and V 10 bases, and 12 bases lay outside the gene matches. CDR3 length: 16 amino acids. This chain's CDR3 is CATSILREGPYNEQFF. CDR3 DNA sequence: TGTGCCACCTCGATCCTGCGGGAGGGCCCCTACAATGAGCAGTTCTTC.

This clonotype was counted at least ten times. The gene calls are TRBV6-1 and TRBJ2-4; 7 positions match TRBD1. The trim removed 0 bases at V and 1 base at J, leaving 9 bases unmatched. The CDR3 contains 18 residues. The V gene's germline CDR1 is MNHNS and CDR2 SASEGT. CDR3 sequence: CASSEARGLTSAKNIQYF. The DNA for the CDR3 is TGTGCCAGCAGTGAAGCGAGGGGGCTAACATCCGCCAAAAACATTCAGTACTTC.